One and the same sample provided the 26 T cell receptor beta chains below, sequenced in a study of T-cell reconstitution after alpha-beta-depleted transplantation in children. Preparation of the TCRbeta library was carried out with unique molecular identifiers. MiXCR, applied by TCRdb to the PCR reads, yields one record per CDR3 protein. The table lists 25,000 to 30,000 distinct CDR3 sequences, about 5.8% of them singletons. The sequences come from PBMCs, mostly from graft donor cells, collected 180 days after TCRalphabeta/CD19-depleted stem cell transplant. These receptors were obtained from a male patient younger than 18 who had a stem cell transplant for acute myeloid leukemia, so the T cells may come from the graft donor.

This clonotype was detected many times. The rearrangement links TRBV12-3 or TRBV12-4 to TRBJ2-3, with TRBD2 as a possible D gene (5 bases). The CDR3 has 14 residues. Trimming pared 5 bases from V and 3 bases from J, leaving 12 bases between. As DNA, the CDR3 is TGTGCCAGCAGTCTAAGGGAGACGACAGATACGCAGTATTTT. Its protein product is CASSLRETTDTQYF.

The chain recombines TRBV6-6 with TRBJ1-6; 7 bases line up with TRBD1. CDR3 length: 14 amino acids. The junction had 6 bases not matched to a gene; V was cut back by 6 bases and J by 7 bases. Germline CDR1 is MNHNY and CDR2 is SVGAGI (reference sequence). The CDR3, as DNA: TGTGCCAGCAGGCCGACAGGGAGCAATTCACCCCTCCACTTT. Protein: CASRPTGSNSPLHF.

The V gene is TRBV30, the J gene TRBJ2-5; 12 positions agree with TRBD2. V lost 4 bases, J lost 7 bases, and 16 bases stayed unmatched. CDR1 is GTSNPN and CDR2 is SVGIG in the germline V gene (reference sequence). The CDR3 length is 17 residues. The CDR3 nucleotides read TGTGCCTGGACTTTGGGTTCTCGGACTAGCGGGATGGGGACCCAGTACTTC. Residues: CAWTLGSRTSGMGTQYF.

This clonotype was picked up many times. CDR3 amino acids: CSARDRQGPSYNEQFF. CDR3 coding DNA: TGCAGTGCTAGAGATCGGCAAGGACCATCCTACAATGAGCAGTTCTTC. The chain is built from TRBV20-1 and TRBJ2-1, with D unresolved. Germline V gives CDR1 DFQATT, CDR2 SNEGSKA (reference sequence). Trimming removed 0 bases from V and 1 base from J, with 13 bases in between. The CDR3 covers 16 residues.

This clonotype was counted at least ten times. The V and J genes are TRBV20-1 and TRBJ2-3, with 9 bases lining up with TRBD2. The germline V gene has CDR1 DFQATT and CDR2 SNEGSKA (reference sequence). Trimming took 8 bases from V and 8 from J; bases not matched to a gene: 11. This CDR3 has 13 amino acids. CDR3 in DNA: TGCAGTTCACCACTAGCGGGTGGTGGTACGCAGTATTTT. This translates into CSSPLAGGGTQYF.

This clonotype was detected many times. The rearrangement links TRBV28 to TRBJ2-6, with 8 bases matching TRBD1. The CDR3 is 18 amino acids. Per germline, CDR1 MDHEN and CDR2 SYDVKM. The J segment lost 0 bases and the V segment lost 5 bases, leaving 9 bases of the junction unmatched. CDR3 nucleotide sequence: TGTGCCAGCAGTCCTGGACAGGGCCTTCGCTCTGGGGCCAACGTCCTGACTTTC. It translates to CASSPGQGLRSGANVLTF.

This clonotype was counted ten times or more. The gene calls are TRBV20-1 and TRBJ2-7; 12 bases are a match to TRBD2. Per the germline V gene, CDR1 is DFQATT and CDR2 is SNEGSKA (reference sequence). CDR3 length: 16 amino acids. The V gene end was trimmed by 3 bases and the J gene end by 5 bases; junction bases not matched to a gene: 11. DNA for the CDR3: TGCAGTGCTAGCAGTGTAACTAGCGGGAGGTCCCACGAGCAGTACTTC. Translated, it gives CSASSVTSGRSHEQYF.

This clonotype came up many times. The J gene is TRBJ2-3, the V gene TRBV6-2 or TRBV6-3; 8 nucleotides line up with TRBD2. The V and J ends lost 7 bases and 3 bases, in that order; junction bases with no gene match: 6. CDR1 MNHEY and CDR2 SVGEGT come from the germline V gene. The CDR3 length is 14 residues. The CDR3 sequence is CASNQRETTDTQYF. DNA of the CDR3: TGTGCCAGCAACCAGCGGGAGACAACAGATACGCAGTATTTT.

There are many counts of this clonotype. V usage is TRBV21-1 and J usage is TRBJ1-2; TRBD1 is the table's D call, not checked against the DNA. TRBV21-1 is deemed a pseudogene. The CDR3 consists of 16 residues. For the CDR3, the DNA is TGTGCCAGCAGCACTCGCCGGGACAGGGGGGCCTATGGCTACACCTTC. Its protein is CASSTRRDRGAYGYTF.

This chain joins TRBV7-3 and TRBJ2-3; D uncertain. V was pared by 2 bases and J by 0 bases, with 9 bases between. Germline V gene lookup returns CDR1 SGHTA and CDR2 FQGTGA. The CDR3 covers 15 residues. The CDR3 spells CASSLLGTSTDTQYF. The CDR3 region has the DNA TGTGCCAGCAGCTTACTGGGCACTAGCACAGATACGCAGTATTTT.

This clonotype was seen at least ten times. V and J are TRBV7-2 and TRBJ1-1; D is unclear. There are 14 residues in the CDR3. V was clipped by 1 base and J by 1 base, with 7 bases between them. Looked up from germline, CDR1 is SGHTA and CDR2 is FQGNSA. The CDR3 protein is CASSLGGKNTEAFF. The CDR3 DNA is TGTGCCAGCAGCTTAGGAGGGAAGAACACTGAAGCTTTCTTT.

This clonotype showed up many times. V usage is TRBV15 and J usage is TRBJ1-5, with D uncertain. Germline-derived CDR1 and CDR2 are LNHNV and YYDKDF (reference sequence). Trimming removed 0 bases from V and 0 bases from J, with 9 bases in between. The CDR3 runs to 16 residues. CDR3 in amino acids: CATSRDPEASNQPQHF. The CDR3 DNA follows: TGTGCCACCAGCAGAGATCCGGAGGCTAGCAATCAGCCCCAGCATTTT.

This clonotype has ten or more counts. The chain links TRBV14 to TRBJ2-5; TRBD2 might be the D (6 bases). The CDR3 runs to 16 residues. Germline-derived CDR1 and CDR2 are SGHDN and FVKESK. Trimming left V 0 bases short and J 4 bases short, with 15 bases between. CDR3 DNA sequence: TGTGCCAGCAGCCAAGACCCCTCCCTAGCGTCAGAGACCCAGTACTTC. Encoded protein: CASSQDPSLASETQYF.

This clonotype showed up many times. The CDR3: CASSSLYNSPLHF. CDR3 nucleotide sequence: TGTGCCAGCAGTAGTCTGTATAATTCACCCCTCCACTTT. The rearrangement uses TRBV25-1 and TRBJ1-6; D gene ambiguous. Germline V CDR1 and CDR2: MGHDK, SYGVNS. V was cut by 5 bases and J by 4 bases, with 6 bases left in between. CDR3 size: 13 residues.

This clonotype was counted ten times or more. The chain couples TRBV10-3 to TRBJ1-5; 9 nucleotides agree with TRBD1. The V gene's germline CDR1 is ENHRY and CDR2 SYGVKD. This CDR3 contains 14 residues. J gave up 7 bases and V 6 bases, and 7 bases lay outside the gene matches. In DNA form, the CDR3 reads TGTGCCATCAGCGGGGACAGGGAGAGCCAGCCCCAGCATTTT. It translates to CAISGDRESQPQHF.

This clonotype has ten or more counts. This rearrangement joins TRBV12-3 or TRBV12-4 to TRBJ1-1, with 8 bases that match TRBD1. The J segment lost 3 bases and the V segment lost 6 bases, leaving 3 bases of the junction unmatched. The CDR3 contains 13 residues. CDR3 in DNA: TGTGCCAGCAGCCTGGACAGGGACACTGAAGCTTTCTTT. It translates to CASSLDRDTEAFF.

This clonotype has ten or more counts. The chain recombines TRBV18 with TRBJ2-4; weak D call: TRBD2 (7 bases). This CDR3 region has 18 residues. In germline, CDR1 is KGHSH, CDR2 LQKENI. V was shortened by 2 bases and J by 3 bases, with 20 bases between the two germline ends. CDR3 in DNA: TGTGCCAGCTCACCATGGGCCTCTGGGGGGGCCGGCAAAAACATTCAGTACTTC. It is translated as CASSPWASGGAGKNIQYF.

By share of the sample, this clonotype is medium-sized. The chain carries TRBV4-3 and TRBJ2-3, with D possibly being TRBD1 or TRBD2 (5 bases each). CDR1 and CDR2 (germline): LGHNA, YSLEER. V gave up 3 bases and J gave up 6 bases, with 16 bases separating them. The CDR3 consists of 15 residues. Here the CDR3 reads CASSQAGARADTQYF. CDR3 nucleotides: TGCGCCAGCAGCCAGGCCGGGGCCAGAGCGGATACGCAGTATTTT.

In its sample, this clonotype was seen many times. The chain combines TRBV18 with TRBJ2-5; D is tentatively TRBD1 or TRBD2 (5 bases each). The germline V and J ends were trimmed by 2 bases and 1 base, with 11 bases remaining between them. The germline CDR1 and CDR2 sequences are KGHSH and LQKENI. The CDR3 is 15 residues long. The CDR3 DNA reads as TGTGCCAGCTCACCAATCGGGACGGTCCAAGAGACCCAGTACTTC. This gives the protein CASSPIGTVQETQYF.

A note on this clonotype: This may be a read error: a much more frequent sequence differs by one nucleotide. The J gene is TRBJ1-3, the V gene TRBV6-1; D possibly corresponds to TRBD1 (5 bases). The germline V gene encodes CDR1 MNHNS and CDR2 SASEGT. The CDR3 contains 15 residues. CDR3 sequence reads: CAARGGPAFGNTINF. For the CDR3, the DNA is TGTGCCGCCCGTGGGGGACCGGCCTTTGGAAACACCATAAATTTT.

By frequency in the sample, this clonotype is medium-sized (0.01 to 0.1%). The chain has TRBV3-1 and TRBJ2-1, with D uncertain. The CDR3 contains 17 residues. CDR1 and CDR2 (germline): LGHDT, YNNKEL (reference sequence). V dropped 4 bases and J dropped 6 bases, with 22 bases sitting between them. The CDR3 is CASSLLPPAVVSNEQFF. For the CDR3, the DNA is TGTGCCAGCAGCCTGCTGCCTCCGGCAGTGGTTTCCAATGAGCAGTTCTTC.

This clonotype was recorded many times. V usage is TRBV28 and J usage is TRBJ2-2; D gene unclear. The CDR3 runs to 12 residues. Between the trimmed V and J ends, which lost 6 bases and 4 bases, there was a span of 6 bases. Germline V gene lookup returns CDR1 MDHEN and CDR2 SYDVKM. The CDR3 region has the DNA TGTGCCAGCAGGATAAGCACCGGGGAGCTGTTTTTT. It translates to CASRISTGELFF.

This clonotype was picked up many times. The chain links TRBV20-1 to TRBJ2-3; 8 bases are a match to TRBD2. Per the germline V gene, CDR1 is DFQATT and CDR2 is SNEGSKA (reference sequence). The ends lost 2 bases at V and 5 bases at J; junction bases unmatched: 12. There are 16 residues in the CDR3. The CDR3 nucleotides are TGCAGTGCTAGACCTTTACCGGGGGGGCTCAGAGATACGCAGTATTTT. Its protein is CSARPLPGGLRDTQYF.

This clonotype has ten or more counts. V and J are TRBV27 and TRBJ1-2; D not certain. V was cut by 3 bases and J by 4 bases, with 6 bases left in between. In germline, CDR1 is MNHEY, CDR2 SMNVEV (reference sequence). This CDR3 is 12 amino acids long. This CDR3 reads CASSFQGYGYTF. The CDR3 nucleotides read TGTGCCAGCAGTTTCCAAGGCTATGGCTACACCTTC.

This clonotype has a count of ten or more. The chain uses TRBV6-5 and TRBJ1-2; D gene ambiguous. V lost 0 bases and J 5 bases, leaving 13 bases between the germline ends. The CDR3 is 15 amino acids. Germline V gene sequence: CDR1 MNHEY, CDR2 SVGAGI. The CDR3 DNA reads TGTGCCAGCAGTTACTCGAATAACGGAAATTATGGCTACACCTTC. Translating it yields CASSYSNNGNYGYTF.

This clonotype was counted at least ten times. The chain is built from TRBV25-1 and TRBJ1-2; D ambiguous. Per the germline V gene, CDR1 is MGHDK and CDR2 is SYGVNS. The CDR3 covers 14 residues. The V and J ends lost 3 bases and 8 bases respectively, with 16 bases between them. The CDR3 here is CASSDTDLVLGYTF. The CDR3 coding sequence is TGTGCCAGCAGTGATACGGATTTGGTTTTGGGCTACACCTTC.